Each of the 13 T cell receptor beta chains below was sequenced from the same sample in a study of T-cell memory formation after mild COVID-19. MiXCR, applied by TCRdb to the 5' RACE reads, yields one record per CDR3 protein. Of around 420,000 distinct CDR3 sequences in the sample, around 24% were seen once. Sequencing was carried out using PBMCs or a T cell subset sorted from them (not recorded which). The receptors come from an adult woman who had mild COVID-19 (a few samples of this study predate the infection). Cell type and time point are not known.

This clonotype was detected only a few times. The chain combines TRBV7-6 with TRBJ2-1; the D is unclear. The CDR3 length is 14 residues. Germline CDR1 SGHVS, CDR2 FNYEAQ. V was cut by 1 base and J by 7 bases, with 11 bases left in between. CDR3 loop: CASSLVTYSNEQFF. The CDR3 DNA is TGTGCCAGCAGCTTAGTCACCTACAGTAATGAGCAGTTCTTC.

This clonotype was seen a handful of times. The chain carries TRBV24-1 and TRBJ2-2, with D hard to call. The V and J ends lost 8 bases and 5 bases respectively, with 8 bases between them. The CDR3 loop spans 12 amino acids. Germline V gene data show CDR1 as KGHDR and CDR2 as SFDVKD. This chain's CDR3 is CATTAATGELFF. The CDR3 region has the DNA TGTGCCACCACCGCCGCAACCGGGGAGCTGTTTTTT.

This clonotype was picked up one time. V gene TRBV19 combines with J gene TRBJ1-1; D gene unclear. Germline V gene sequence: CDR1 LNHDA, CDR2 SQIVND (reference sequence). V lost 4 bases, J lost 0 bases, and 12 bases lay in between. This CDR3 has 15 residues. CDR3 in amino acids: CASSTDGRMNTEAFF. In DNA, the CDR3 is TGTGCCAGTAGTACCGACGGACGGATGAACACTGAAGCTTTCTTT. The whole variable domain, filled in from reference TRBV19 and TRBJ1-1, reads DGGITQSPKYLFRKEGQNVTLSCEQNLNHDAMYWYRQDPGQGLRLIYYSQIVNDFQKGDIAEGYSVSREKKESFPLTVTSAQKNPTAFYLCASSTDGRMNTEAFFGQGTRLTVV.

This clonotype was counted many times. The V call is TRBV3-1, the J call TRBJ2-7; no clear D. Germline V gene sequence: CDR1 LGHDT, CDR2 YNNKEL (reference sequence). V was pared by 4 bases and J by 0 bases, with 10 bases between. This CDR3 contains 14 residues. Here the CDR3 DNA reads TGTGCCAGCAGCCTAGGACGGGTCTCCTACGAGCAGTACTTC. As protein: CASSLGRVSYEQYF.

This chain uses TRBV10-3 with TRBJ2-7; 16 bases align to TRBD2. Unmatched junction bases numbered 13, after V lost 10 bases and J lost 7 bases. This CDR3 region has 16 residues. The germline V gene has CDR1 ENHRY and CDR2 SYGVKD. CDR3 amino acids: CATHGTSGRVLREQYF. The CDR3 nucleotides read TGTGCCACCCACGGGACTAGCGGGAGGGTACTACGGGAGCAGTACTTC.

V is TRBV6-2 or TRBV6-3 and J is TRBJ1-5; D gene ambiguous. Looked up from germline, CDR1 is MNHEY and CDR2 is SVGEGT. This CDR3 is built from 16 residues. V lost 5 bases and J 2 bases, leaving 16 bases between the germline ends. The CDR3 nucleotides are TGTGCCAGCAGTCCGTCATCGTTTATGGGCAATCAGCCCCAGCATTTT. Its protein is CASSPSSFMGNQPQHF.

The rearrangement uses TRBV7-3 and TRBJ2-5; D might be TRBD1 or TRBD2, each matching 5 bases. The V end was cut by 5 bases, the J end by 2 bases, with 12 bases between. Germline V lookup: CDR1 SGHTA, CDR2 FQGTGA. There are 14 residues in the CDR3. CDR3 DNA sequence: TGTGCCAGCAGCCAATGGGGGTTACAAGAGACCCAGTACTTC. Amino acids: CASSQWGLQETQYF.

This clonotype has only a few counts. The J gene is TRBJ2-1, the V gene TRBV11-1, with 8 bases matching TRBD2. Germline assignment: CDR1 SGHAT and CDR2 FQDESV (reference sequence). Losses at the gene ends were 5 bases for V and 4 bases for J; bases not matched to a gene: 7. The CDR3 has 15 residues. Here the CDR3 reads CASSAELAEYNEQFF. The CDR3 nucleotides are TGTGCCAGCAGCGCGGAACTAGCGGAATACAATGAGCAGTTCTTC.

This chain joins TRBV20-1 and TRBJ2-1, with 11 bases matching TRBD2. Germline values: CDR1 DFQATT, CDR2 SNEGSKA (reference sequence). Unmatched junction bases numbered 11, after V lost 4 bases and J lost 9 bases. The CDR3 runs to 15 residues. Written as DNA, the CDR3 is TGCAGTGCTACTTCTAGCGGGAGGACAGCCCGTGAGCAGTTCTTC. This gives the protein CSATSSGRTAREQFF.

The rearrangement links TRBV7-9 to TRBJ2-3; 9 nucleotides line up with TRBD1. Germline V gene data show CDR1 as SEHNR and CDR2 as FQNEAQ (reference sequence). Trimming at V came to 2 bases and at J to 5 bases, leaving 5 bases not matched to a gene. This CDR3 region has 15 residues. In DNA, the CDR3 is TGTGCCAGCAGCTTACGGGACAGGGATGTAGATACGCAGTATTTT. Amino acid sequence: CASSLRDRDVDTQYF.

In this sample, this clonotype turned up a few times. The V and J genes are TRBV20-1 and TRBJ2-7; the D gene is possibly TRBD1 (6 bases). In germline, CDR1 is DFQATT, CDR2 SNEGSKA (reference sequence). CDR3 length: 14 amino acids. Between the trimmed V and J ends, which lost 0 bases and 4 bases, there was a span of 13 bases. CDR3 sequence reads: CSARDSGQTYEQYF. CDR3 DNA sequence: TGCAGTGCTAGAGACTCAGGACAGACATACGAGCAGTACTTC.

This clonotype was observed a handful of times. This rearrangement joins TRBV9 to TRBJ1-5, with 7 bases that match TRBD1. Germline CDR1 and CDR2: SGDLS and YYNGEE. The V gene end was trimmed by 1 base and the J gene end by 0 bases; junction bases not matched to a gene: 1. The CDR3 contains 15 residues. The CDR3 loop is CASSVSGGSNQPQHF. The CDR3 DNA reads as TGTGCCAGCAGCGTATCAGGGGGTAGCAATCAGCCCCAGCATTTT.

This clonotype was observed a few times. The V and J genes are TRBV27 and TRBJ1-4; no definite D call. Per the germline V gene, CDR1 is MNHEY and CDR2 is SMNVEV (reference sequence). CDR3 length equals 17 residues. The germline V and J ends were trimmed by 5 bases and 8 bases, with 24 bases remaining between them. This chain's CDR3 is CASSPYTPPGLGEKLFF. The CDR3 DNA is TGTGCCAGCAGTCCGTATACCCCTCCGGGGTTAGGGGAAAAACTGTTTTTT.